Listed below are T cell receptor beta chains from one sample, sequenced in a study of identical twins. TCRdb used MiXCR to reprocess the 5' RACE reads, holding one entry per CDR3 protein. The sample holds some 230,000 distinct CDR3 sequences, 5.5% to 7.5% seen once. The sample was also linked to a second study, of T cells expressing NK-cell markers.

Sequencing was performed on CD8+ T cells sorted from blood. The receptors stem from a young woman in good health. CDR3s include the opening cysteine and the closing phenylalanine or tryptophan. Fields, in order: clone size, J gene, D gene, V gene, CDR3 DNA, CDR3 protein. D genes are given only for firm matches. Clone size is stated in some rows and not others, as once, few, many or a class when expanded.

NA | TRBJ2-1 | TRBD1 | TRBV27 | TGTGCCAGCAGCCGACAGGGCAGGCACAATGAGCAGTTCTTC | CASSRQGRHNEQFF
many | TRBJ2-1 | NA | TRBV20-1 | TGCAGTGCTAGTTCGGCGCGGGATGACAATGAGCAGTTCTTC | CSASSARDDNEQFF
NA | TRBJ2-7 | NA | TRBV12-3/TRBV12-4 | TGTGCCAGCAGAGGGGTCGAGCAGTACTTC | CASRGVEQYF
NA | TRBJ2-3 | NA | TRBV7-9 | TGTGCCAGCAGCTTAGGCAGGGTCGCAGATACGCAGTATTTT | CASSLGRVADTQYF
many | TRBJ2-1 | NA | TRBV4-3 | TGCGCCAGCAGCCAAGATCAAGCGGACTACAATGAGCAGTTCTTC | CASSQDQADYNEQFF
many | TRBJ2-4 | NA | TRBV7-8 | TGTGCCAGCAGCCCCTACATCACAAGCGCCAACATTCAGTACTTC | CASSPYITSANIQYF
few | TRBJ2-1 | NA | TRBV15 | TGTGCCACCAGCAGAGAGCGGGGAATCGGGAATGAGCAGTTCTTC | CATSRERGIGNEQFF
NA | TRBJ2-2 | NA | TRBV12-3/TRBV12-4 | TGTGCCAGCACCCTGCCGGGGGAAGCGGTCACCGGGGAGCTGTTTTTT | CASTLPGEAVTGELFF
NA | TRBJ2-3 | TRBD2 | TRBV7-3 | TGTGCCAGCGCTGCCTTAGCGGGGGTAGCAGATACGCAGTATTTT | CASAALAGVADTQYF
few | TRBJ2-7 | TRBD1 | TRBV18 | TGTGCCAGCTGCGTTTTTTCCGGGACAGGGGTGGACGAGCAGTACTTC | CASCVFSGTGVDEQYF
few | TRBJ1-1 | NA | TRBV7-9 | TGTGCCAGCAGCGACCTTACGACAGAGATGAACACTGAAGCTTTCTTT | CASSDLTTEMNTEAFF
many | TRBJ2-1 | NA | TRBV12-3/TRBV12-4 | TGTGCCAGCAGTACTGGGGCTAATGAGCAGTTCTTC | CASSTGANEQFF
NA | TRBJ2-2 | NA | TRBV7-2 | TGTGCCAGCAGCCCCCCAGCCGGGGAGCTGTTTTTT | CASSPPAGELFF
many | TRBJ2-2 | TRBD2 | TRBV12-3/TRBV12-4 | TGTGCCAGCAGTAGACTAGCGGAGGGGACCGGGGAGCTGTTTTTT | CASSRLAEGTGELFF
few | TRBJ2-1 | NA | TRBV29-1 | TGCAGCGTTGATCGAGGTACCTACAATGAGCAGTTCTTC | CSVDRGTYNEQFF
few | TRBJ2-1 | NA | TRBV27 | TGTGCCAGCAATCAAGTGGCAGAAGCCTACTCCTACAATGAGCAGTTCTTC | CASNQVAEAYSYNEQFF
NA | TRBJ2-7 | TRBD1 | TRBV7-9 | TGTGCCACGACCGACAGGGTTCTGCACTACGAGCAGTACTTC | CATTDRVLHYEQYF
NA | TRBJ1-2 | NA | TRBV12-3/TRBV12-4 | TGTGCCAGCAGTTTTCGAGGGGCTTTTAACTATGGCTACACCTTC | CASSFRGAFNYGYTF
NA | TRBJ2-2 | NA | TRBV9 | TGTGCCAGCCAATGGGAGGGGGCCGGGGAGCTGTTTTTT | CASQWEGAGELFF
few | TRBJ2-7 | NA | TRBV29-1 | TGCAGCGCTGAGGGCAGGTCCTACGAGCAGTACTTC | CSAEGRSYEQYF
many | TRBJ1-5 | NA | TRBV5-1 | TGCGCCAGCAGCTTGGCCCCGAATCAGCCCCAGCATTTT | CASSLAPNQPQHF
many | TRBJ2-1 | TRBD1 | TRBV5-1 | TGCGCCAGCAGCCAGGGACAGAGCTCCTACAATGAGCAGTTCTTC | CASSQGQSSYNEQFF
NA | TRBJ2-1 | NA | TRBV6-1 | TGTGCCAGCCGACGGAGGAGCGGAGACTACAATGAGCAGTTCTTC | CASRRRSGDYNEQFF
NA | TRBJ2-7 | NA | TRBV12-3/TRBV12-4 | TGTGCCAGCCGGCAGGGAATCTACGAGCAGTACTTC | CASRQGIYEQYF
few | TRBJ2-1 | NA | TRBV6-5 | TGTGCCAGCAGTTACTCTCCGGACAATGAGCAGTTCTTC | CASSYSPDNEQFF
few | TRBJ1-2 | NA | TRBV4-3 | TGCGCCAGCAGCCAAGTCATCGCACCTAACTATGGCTACACCTTC | CASSQVIAPNYGYTF
many | TRBJ1-1 | NA | TRBV12-3/TRBV12-4 | TGTGCCAGCAGTATTAATTCGAACACTGAAGCTTTCTTT | CASSINSNTEAFF
many | TRBJ2-1 | NA | TRBV6-5 | TGTGCCAGCAGTTTGTCCTTTACCAATGAGCAGTTCTTC | CASSLSFTNEQFF
many | TRBJ2-7 | TRBD1 | TRBV29-1 | TGCAGCGTTGAAGGGGATCCCCGGACAGGGTTAGACGAGCAGTACTTC | CSVEGDPRTGLDEQYF
NA | TRBJ1-5 | NA | TRBV29-1 | TGCAGCGCCCTGACGCCACAGGAGTTCGGCAATCAGCCCCAGCATTTT | CSALTPQEFGNQPQHF
NA | TRBJ1-1 | NA | TRBV7-8 | TGTGCCAGCAGCTTAGATGAGGGAGACTTGAACACTGAAGCTTTCTTT | CASSLDEGDLNTEAFF
many | TRBJ2-7 | NA | TRBV12-3/TRBV12-4 | TGTGCCAGTTTGAGGGACTACGAGCAGTACTTC | CASLRDYEQYF
NA | TRBJ1-1 | NA | TRBV5-5 | TGTGCCAGCAGCTTGGGAGGGGCCGGGGCTGGGGAAGCTTTCTTT | CASSLGGAGAGEAFF
many | TRBJ1-2 | TRBD1 | TRBV20-1 | TGCAGTGCTAGAGATCAAGACAGGGGGGTTGATTGGGATGGCTACACCTTC | CSARDQDRGVDWDGYTF
many | TRBJ2-1 | TRBD2 | TRBV7-8 | TGTGCCAGCAGCTTGCTAGCGGATAACAATGAGCAGTTCTTC | CASSLLADNNEQFF
few | TRBJ2-1 | TRBD2 | TRBV7-8 | TGTGCCAGCAGCTGGGGACTAGCGGGGGCCAATGAGCAGTTCTTC | CASSWGLAGANEQFF
NA | TRBJ2-3 | NA | TRBV6-1 | TGTGCCAGCAGGGTAGCGGTAAGGAGCACAGATACGCAGTATTTT | CASRVAVRSTDTQYF
few | TRBJ1-4 | NA | TRBV7-9 | TGTGCCAGCAGCTTGGGGGGTTATGATGAAAAACTGTTTTTT | CASSLGGYDEKLFF
NA | TRBJ2-2 | NA | TRBV3-1 | TGTGCCAGCAGCCAAGAAATCAGGGAGAGGCTCGGCGGGGAGCTGTTTTTT | CASSQEIRERLGGELFF
few | TRBJ2-3 | NA | TRBV15 | TGTGCCACCAGCAGAGATCAAGGGAATACGCAGTATTTT | CATSRDQGNTQYF
few | TRBJ1-1 | NA | TRBV6-2/TRBV6-3 | TGTGCCAGCAGTCTCTCAATTGAAGCTTTCTTT | CASSLSIEAFF
few | TRBJ2-7 | NA | TRBV12-3/TRBV12-4 | TGTGCCAGCAGTTTAGTCGGCAGGGACTACGAGCAGTACTTC | CASSLVGRDYEQYF
few | TRBJ2-3 | NA | TRBV29-1 | TGCAGCGTTGGCGGCACAGATACGCAGTATTTT | CSVGGTDTQYF
NA | TRBJ2-7 | NA | TRBV27 | TGTGCCAGCAGCCGGGGCTATTCCTACGAGCAGTACTTC | CASSRGYSYEQYF
few | TRBJ2-3 | NA | TRBV10-2 | TGCGCCAGCAGTGAGGACCGGGGGAGCACAGATACGCAGTATTTT | CASSEDRGSTDTQYF
NA | TRBJ1-5 | NA | TRBV19 | TGTGCCAGTAGTATTAAGGCCCTTAATCAGCCCCAGCATTTT | CASSIKALNQPQHF
few | TRBJ2-7 | NA | TRBV10-2 | TGCGCCAGCGGTTGGACGGTACTCGAGCAGTACTTC | CASGWTVLEQYF
NA | TRBJ2-1 | TRBD2 | TRBV6-5 | TGTGCCAGCAGTTCCGGACCGGGACTAGCGGGAGGTTCTGAGCAGTTCTTC | CASSSGPGLAGGSEQFF
NA | TRBJ2-2 | NA | TRBV6-1 | TGTGCCAGCAGTGAGCGGAGCGTGATCGTGGGCGGGGAGCTGTTTTTT | CASSERSVIVGGELFF